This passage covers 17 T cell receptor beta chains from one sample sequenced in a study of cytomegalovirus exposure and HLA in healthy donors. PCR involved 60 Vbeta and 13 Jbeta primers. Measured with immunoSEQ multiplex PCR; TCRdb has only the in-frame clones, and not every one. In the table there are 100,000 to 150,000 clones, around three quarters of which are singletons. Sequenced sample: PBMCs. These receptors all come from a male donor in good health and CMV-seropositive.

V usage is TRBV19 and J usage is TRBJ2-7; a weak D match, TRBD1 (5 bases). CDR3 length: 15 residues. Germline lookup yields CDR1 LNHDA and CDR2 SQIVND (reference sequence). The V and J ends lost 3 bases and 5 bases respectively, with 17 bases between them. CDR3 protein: CASSILGSGLHEQYF. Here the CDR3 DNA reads TGTGCCAGTAGTATTCTTGGGTCAGGGCTCCACGAGCAGTACTTC.

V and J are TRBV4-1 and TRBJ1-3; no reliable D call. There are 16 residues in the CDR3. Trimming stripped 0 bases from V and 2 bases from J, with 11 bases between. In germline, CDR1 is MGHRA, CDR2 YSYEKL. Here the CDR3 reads CASSQDIPLAGNTIYF. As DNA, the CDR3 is TGCGCCAGCAGCCAAGATATCCCACTGGCTGGAAACACCATATATTTT.

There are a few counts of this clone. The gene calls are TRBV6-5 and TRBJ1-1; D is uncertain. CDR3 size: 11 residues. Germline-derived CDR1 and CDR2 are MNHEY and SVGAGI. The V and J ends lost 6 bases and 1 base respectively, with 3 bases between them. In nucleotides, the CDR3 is TGTGCCAGCAGCCGGAACACTGAAGCTTTCTTT. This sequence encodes CASSRNTEAFF.

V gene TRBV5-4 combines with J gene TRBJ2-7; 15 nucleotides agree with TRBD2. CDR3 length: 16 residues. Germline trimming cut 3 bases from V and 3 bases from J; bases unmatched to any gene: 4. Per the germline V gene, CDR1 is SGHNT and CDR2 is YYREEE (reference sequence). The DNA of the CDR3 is TGTGCCAGCAGCTCCGGACTAGCGGGGGGGAACTACGAGCAGTACTTC. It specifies CASSSGLAGGNYEQYF.

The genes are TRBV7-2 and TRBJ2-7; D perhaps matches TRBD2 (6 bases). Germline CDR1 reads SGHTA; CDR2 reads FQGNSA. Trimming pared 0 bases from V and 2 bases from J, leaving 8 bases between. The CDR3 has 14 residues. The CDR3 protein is CASSLAGGPYEQYF. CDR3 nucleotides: TGTGCCAGCAGCTTAGCGGGAGGTCCCTACGAGCAGTACTTC. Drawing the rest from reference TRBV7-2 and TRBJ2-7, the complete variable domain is GAGVSQSPSNKVTEKGKDVELRCDPISGHTALYWYRQSLGQGLEFLIYFQGNSAPDKSGLPSDRFSAERTGGSVSTLTIQRTQQEDSAVYLCASSLAGGPYEQYFGPGTRLTVT.

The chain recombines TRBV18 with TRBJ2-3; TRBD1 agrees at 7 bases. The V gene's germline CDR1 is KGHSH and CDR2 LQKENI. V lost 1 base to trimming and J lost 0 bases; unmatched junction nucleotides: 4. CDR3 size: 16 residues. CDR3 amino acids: CASSPQRQGSTDTQYF. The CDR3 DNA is TGTGCCAGCTCACCACAAAGACAGGGAAGCACAGATACGCAGTATTTT.

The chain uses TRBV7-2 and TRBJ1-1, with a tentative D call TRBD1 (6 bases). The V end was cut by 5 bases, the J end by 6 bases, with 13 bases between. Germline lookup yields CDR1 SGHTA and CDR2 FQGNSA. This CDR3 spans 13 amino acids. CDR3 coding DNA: TGTGCCAGCAGCCCCCAGGGGTCCTCTGAAGCTTTCTTT. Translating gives CASSPQGSSEAFF.

The CDR3 nucleotides read TGTGCCAGTCGAGGCGGATTTAATCAGCCCCAGCATTTT. Amino acids: CASRGGFNQPQHF. This chain connects TRBV27 to TRBJ1-5; no clear D. In germline, CDR1 is MNHEY, CDR2 SMNVEV (reference sequence). CDR3 size: 13 residues. Trimming took off 9 bases at V and 4 bases at J, with 13 bases between the two ends.

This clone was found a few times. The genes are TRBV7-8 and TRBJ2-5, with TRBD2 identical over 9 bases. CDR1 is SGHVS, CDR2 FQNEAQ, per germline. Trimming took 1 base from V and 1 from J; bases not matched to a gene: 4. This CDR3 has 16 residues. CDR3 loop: CASSLVRGGIQETQYF. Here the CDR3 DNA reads TGTGCCAGCAGCTTAGTGCGGGGGGGAATCCAAGAGACCCAGTACTTC.

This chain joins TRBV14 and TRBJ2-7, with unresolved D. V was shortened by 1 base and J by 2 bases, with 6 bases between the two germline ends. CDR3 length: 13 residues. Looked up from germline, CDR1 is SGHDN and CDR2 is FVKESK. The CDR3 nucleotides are TGTGCCAGCAGCCAAGTCTCAGCCTACGAGCAGTACTTC. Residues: CASSQVSAYEQYF. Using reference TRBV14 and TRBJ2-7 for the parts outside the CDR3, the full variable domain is EAGVTQFPSHSVIEKGQTVTLRCDPISGHDNLYWYRRVMGKEIKFLLHFVKESKQDESGMPNNRFLAERTGGTYSTLKVQPAELEDSGVYFCASSQVSAYEQYFGPGTRLTVT.

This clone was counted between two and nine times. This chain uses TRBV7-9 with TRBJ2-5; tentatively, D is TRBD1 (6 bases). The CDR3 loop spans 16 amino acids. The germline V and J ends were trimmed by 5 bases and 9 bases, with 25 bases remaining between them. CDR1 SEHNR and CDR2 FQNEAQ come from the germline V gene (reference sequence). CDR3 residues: CASSPGTLSRNRSQYF. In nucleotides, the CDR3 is TGTGCCAGCAGCCCCGGGACACTCTCCCGCAATAGGTCCCAGTACTTC. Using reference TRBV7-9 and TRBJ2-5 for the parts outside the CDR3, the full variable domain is DTGVSQNPRHKITKRGQNVTFRCDPISEHNRLYWYRQTLGQGPEFLTYFQNEAQLEKSRLLSDRFSAERPKGSFSTLEIQRTEQGDSAMYLCASSPGTLSRNRSQYFGPGTRLLVL.

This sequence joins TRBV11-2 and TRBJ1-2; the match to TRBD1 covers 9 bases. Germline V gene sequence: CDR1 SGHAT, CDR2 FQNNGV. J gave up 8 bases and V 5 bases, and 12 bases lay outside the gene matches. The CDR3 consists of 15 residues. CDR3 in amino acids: CASSPQTAGQGGYTF. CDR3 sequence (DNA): TGTGCCAGCAGCCCACAAACAGCGGGACAGGGAGGCTACACCTTC.

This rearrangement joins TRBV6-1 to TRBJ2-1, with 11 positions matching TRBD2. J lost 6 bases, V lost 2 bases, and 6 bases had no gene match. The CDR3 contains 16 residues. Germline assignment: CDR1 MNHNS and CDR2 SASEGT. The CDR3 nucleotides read TGTGCCAGCAGTGAAATAGGTAGCGGGAGGGCCAATGAGCAGTTCTTC. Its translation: CASSEIGSGRANEQFF.

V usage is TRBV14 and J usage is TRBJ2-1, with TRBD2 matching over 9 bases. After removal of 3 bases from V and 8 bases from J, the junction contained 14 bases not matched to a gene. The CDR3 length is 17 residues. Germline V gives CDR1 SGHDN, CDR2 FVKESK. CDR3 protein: CASSQVGFSGSYYEQFF. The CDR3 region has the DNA TGTGCCAGCAGCCAGGTCGGTTTTAGCGGGAGTTACTATGAGCAGTTCTTC.

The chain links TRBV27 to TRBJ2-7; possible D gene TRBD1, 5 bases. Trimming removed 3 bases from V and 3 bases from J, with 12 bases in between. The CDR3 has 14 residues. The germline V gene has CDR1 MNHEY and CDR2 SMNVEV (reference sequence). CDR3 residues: CASSFKTGSYEQYF. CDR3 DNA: TGTGCCAGCAGTTTCAAAACAGGTAGCTACGAGCAGTACTTC.

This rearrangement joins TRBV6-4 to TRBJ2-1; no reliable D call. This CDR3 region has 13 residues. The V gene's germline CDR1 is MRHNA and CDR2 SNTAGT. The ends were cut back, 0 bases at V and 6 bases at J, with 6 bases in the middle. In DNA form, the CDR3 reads TGTGCCAGCAGTGACTCGAGCGTCAATGAGCAGTTCTTC. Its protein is CASSDSSVNEQFF.

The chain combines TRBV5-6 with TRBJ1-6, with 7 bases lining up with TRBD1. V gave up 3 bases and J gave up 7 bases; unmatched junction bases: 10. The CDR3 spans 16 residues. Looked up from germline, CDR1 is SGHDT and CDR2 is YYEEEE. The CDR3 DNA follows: TGTGCCAGCAGCTGGGGGAGCGGACAGGCGAATTCACCCCTCCACTTT. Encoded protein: CASSWGSGQANSPLHF.